This T cell receptor (beta chain) was found in a study of T cells in Graves' hyperthyroidism and ophthalmopathy. Regarding the study as a whole: Expanded thyroid clonotypes (above 0.001) were mostly also found in blood. The model predicted ophthalmopathy a median approximately 6 months before onset.

RNA transcripts were the template for amplifying TCR beta CDR3 regions. The TCR CDR3 was amplified in a first-round RT-PCR using the HTBI primer set. TCRdb redid the calling of the multiplex PCR reads with MiXCR, one entry per CDR3 protein. The sample holds around 520,000 distinct CDR3 sequences, roughly a quarter seen once. This CDR3 is built from 13 residues. The V end was cut by 7 bases, the J end by 4 bases, with 11 bases between. A note on this clonotype: Antigen specificity is unknown.

This TCR came from a woman in her twenties or thirties with Graves' ophthalmopathy. The chain couples TRBV12-3 or TRBV12-4 to TRBJ1-5, with D maybe TRBD1 (6 bases). Sequenced material: blood. CDR3 amino acids: CASKTGRNQPQHF. The CDR3 DNA reads as TGTGCCAGCAAGACAGGCAGGAATCAGCCCCAGCATTTT.